This TCR beta chain is drawn from a study of T cell changes during pregnancy in multiple sclerosis. Clones were sequenced by immunoSEQ multiplex PCR, and TCRdb holds only the in-frame ones, with some missing. This table holds around 80,000 clones, roughly 94% found once. This receptor was obtained from a female donor with multiple sclerosis, enrolled in a pregnancy study. Sequencing was performed on peripheral blood, taken before pregnancy.

The CDR3 DNA is TGTGCCAGCAGTAGATCGAGCGGGGGGTACACAGATACGCAGTATTTT. It specifies CASSRSSGGYTDTQYF. The J gene is TRBJ2-3, the V gene TRBV27; TRBD2 matches at 9 bases. The V and J ends lost 5 bases and 2 bases, in that order; junction bases with no gene match: 8. The CDR3 covers 16 residues. Germline V gene lookup returns CDR1 MNHEY and CDR2 SMNVEV (reference sequence).